This T cell receptor beta chain was obtained from a study of blood T cells in healthy people across ages. Points from the study as a whole: When set beside aged donors, long-lived donors presented more naive CD4+ cells and higher diversity. Donor CMV status, an unknown factor, possibly confounded changes in expanded clonotypes.

A second PCR of 7 to 11 cycles used a sample-barcoded 5' primer and a J-beta primer mix. Every cDNA molecule carried a tag from a template-switch adaptor bearing 12 random nucleotides. TCRdb itself ran the 5' RACE reads through MiXCR, one entry per CDR3 protein. Altogether fewer than 2 million distinct CDR3 sequences are present, about two fifths being singletons, with the ten largest covering roughly 23%. The table lists this clonotype with a count of one. Antigen specificity is unknown. The source material was blood. The clonotype was recovered from a human donor in good health.

The chain's CDR3 is CASSLLDGTEAFF. The CDR3 coding sequence is TGCGCCAGCAGCTTGTTAGATGGCACTGAAGCTTTCTTT. The V gene is TRBV5-1, the J gene TRBJ1-1; D is unclear. Germline assignment: CDR1 SGHRS and CDR2 YFSETQ. Trimming left V 1 base short and J 4 bases short, with 8 bases between. The CDR3 covers 13 residues. Complete variable domain (other parts from reference TRBV5-1 and TRBJ1-1): KAGVTQTPRYLIKTRGQQVTLSCSPISGHRSVSWYQQTPGQGLQFLFEYFSETQRNKGNFPGRFSGRQFSNSRSEMNVSTLELGDSALYLCASSLLDGTEAFFGQGTRLTVV.